This entry is about one T cell receptor beta chain. Investigators spread the genomic DNA of each subset evenly over several immunoSEQ plates. Study processing details: ImmunoSEQ output lacked quality scores and full-length reads, limiting matched filtering. Using immunoSEQ multiplex PCR, the repertoire was profiled, and TCRdb retains in-frame clones only, with some absent. V, J and clone size are taken as reported in that table, and D and trimming were inferred from the DNA itself. This sample has about 480,000 clones; about 80% occur once, and the top ten carry under 15%. V lost 1 base and J lost 0, with 10 bases in between. The CDR3 spans 16 residues. CDR1 is SGHVS and CDR2 is FQNEAQ in the germline V gene. The sample originates from a study of shared clonotypes between healthy human individuals.

Material: PBMCs. V usage is TRBV7-8 and J usage is TRBJ1-3; TRBD1 might be the D (5 bases). The receptor comes from a woman aged 40 to 49 in good health. Some clones in this sample may be carry-over from other donors' samples. CDR3 sequence: CASSLEGLSSGNTIYF. CDR3 nucleotide sequence: TGTGCCAGCAGCTTAGAGGGACTCAGCTCTGGAAACACCATATATTTT.